Listed below are T cell receptor beta chains from one sample, sequenced in a study of T cell repertoires in cytomegalovirus infection. TCRdb ran MiXCR on the reads and lists one entry per CDR3 protein. The sample has over 450,000 distinct CDR3 sequences; approximately 11% are singletons. Sequenced material: PBMCs. These receptors were collected from a human donor in good health (CMV status not recorded). Some clones in this sample may be carry-over from other donors' samples. Each CDR3 is given with its conserved first and last residue. D genes are given only for firm matches. Rows give clone size only sometimes, using once, few, many, or a class for an expanded clone.

j_call clone_size v_call d_call cdr3_aa cdr3_nt
TRBJ1-5 many TRBV7-9 - CASSAGGQPQHF TGTGCCAGCAGCGCCGGGGGCCAGCCCCAGCATTTT
TRBJ2-1 - TRBV20-1 TRBD2 CSARPGLAGGTFGNEQFF TGCAGTGCTAGACCCGGACTAGCGGGGGGGACTTTTGGAAATGAGCAGTTCTTC
TRBJ2-7 - TRBV7-3 - CASSPMGFGGDERYF TGTGCCAGCAGCCCAATGGGATTCGGGGGTGACGAGCGGTACTTC
TRBJ1-1 many TRBV28 - CASTLPRGAEAFF TGTGCCAGCACCCTACCCCGAGGGGCTGAAGCTTTCTTT
TRBJ2-7 many TRBV28 - CASTSGIGEQYF TGTGCCAGCACATCAGGGATCGGCGAGCAGTACTTC
TRBJ2-1 many TRBV6-1 - CASSGEYSGPHEQFF TGTGCCAGCAGTGGTGAATATTCAGGGCCCCATGAGCAGTTCTTC
TRBJ2-2 many TRBV7-8 - CASSSPAGATSNTGELFF TGTGCCAGCAGCTCCCCAGCAGGGGCAACCTCTAACACCGGGGAGCTGTTTTTT
TRBJ1-3 many TRBV12-3/TRBV12-4 - CASSLDNTIYF TGTGCCAGCAGTTTGGACAACACCATATATTTT
TRBJ2-2 many TRBV29-1 - CSVVLGHYSNTGELFF TGCAGCGTCGTGCTGGGACACTATTCGAACACCGGGGAGCTGTTTTTT
TRBJ2-5 many TRBV7-9 - CASSLEVPGEETQYF TGTGCCAGCAGCTTAGAGGTCCCAGGGGAGGAGACCCAGTACTTC